These 28 T cell receptor beta chains came from one sample sequenced in a study of T-cell reconstitution after alpha-beta-depleted transplantation in children. Researchers prepared the TCRbeta library using unique molecular identifiers, the study reports. Each CDR3 protein gets one entry after TCRdb re-called the PCR reads with MiXCR. The data contain approximately 500,000 distinct CDR3 sequences, approximately 10% of them seen just once; the ten biggest clones take up roughly 2%. Here the sequenced sample was PBMCs, taken before TCRalphabeta/CD19-depleted stem cell transplant. These receptors were collected from a child younger than 10 with inherited bone marrow failure, due to receive a stem cell transplant.

This clonotype showed up many times. This chain links TRBV29-1 with TRBJ2-3; TRBD2 agrees at 8 bases. Trimming took 3 bases from V and 3 from J; bases not matched to a gene: 8. Germline V lookup: CDR1 SQVTM, CDR2 ANQGSEA. The CDR3 has 15 residues. CDR3 nucleotide sequence: TGCAGCGTTGATTTTTGGCGGGAGGTTACAGATACGCAGTATTTT. Its translation is CSVDFWREVTDTQYF.

This clonotype occurred many times. V and J are TRBV7-2 and TRBJ2-7; 11 bases are shared with TRBD1. The CDR3 runs 14 residues. The V gene end was trimmed by 2 bases and the J gene end by 5 bases; junction bases not matched to a gene: 2. Germline lookup yields CDR1 SGHTA and CDR2 FQGNSA. DNA for the CDR3: TGTGCCAGCAGCTTAATGGGACAGGGGGACGAGCAGTACTTC. Protein product: CASSLMGQGDEQYF.

This clonotype has at least ten counts. The chain recombines TRBV5-1 with TRBJ1-6; TRBD1 matches 9 bases. The CDR3 length is 15 residues. V lost 4 bases, J lost 7 bases, and 6 bases stayed unmatched. CDR1 is SGHRS and CDR2 is YFSETQ in the germline V gene. CDR3 amino acids: CASSPGTGTNSPLHF. DNA for the CDR3: TGCGCCAGCAGCCCGGGGACAGGGACCAATTCACCCCTCCACTTT.

Details on this clonotype: This may stem from a read error, because a much larger clone lies one nucleotide away. Lacking the conserved final phenylalanine or tryptophan, this CDR3 likely reflects a read error. The J gene is TRBJ2-7, the V gene TRBV28; D is uncertain. The germline V gene encodes CDR1 MDHEN and CDR2 SYDVKM. The length of the CDR3 is 12 residues. V lost 5 bases and J lost 1, with 6 bases in between. CDR3 residues: CASSQFSYEQYL. CDR3 nucleotide sequence: TGTGCCAGCAGTCAATTTTCCTACGAGCAGTACTTA.

This clonotype was seen at least ten times. The chain employs TRBV20-1 and TRBJ2-7; no reliable D call. The CDR3 is 12 amino acids. From germline, CDR1 is DFQATT and CDR2 SNEGSKA (reference sequence). The V and J ends lost 2 bases and 6 bases respectively, with 11 bases between them. CDR3 DNA: TGCAGTGCTAGACCGACTTCTAGCGAGCAGTACTTC. This gives the protein CSARPTSSEQYF.

V is TRBV19 and J is TRBJ2-5; no firm D call. The CDR3 runs 14 residues. The V end lost 0 bases, the J end lost 4 bases, and 9 bases lay between the germline ends. Germline V gives CDR1 LNHDA, CDR2 SQIVND (reference sequence). The CDR3 is CASSIDHSPETQYF. In DNA form, the CDR3 reads TGTGCCAGTAGTATAGACCATAGTCCAGAGACCCAGTACTTC.

Many counts were recorded for this clonotype. This chain links TRBV5-1 with TRBJ2-7; 7 positions agree with TRBD2. The V segment lost 0 bases and the J segment 2 bases; nucleotides outside the gene matches: 8. The length of the CDR3 is 16 residues. Germline V lookup: CDR1 SGHRS, CDR2 YFSETQ. The CDR3 DNA reads as TGCGCCAGCAGCTTGGGTTCGGGAGGTGTCACCTACGAGCAGTACTTC. This gives the protein CASSLGSGGVTYEQYF.

On this clonotype: A read error may explain this, as a much larger clone is one base away. V is TRBV7-8 and J is TRBJ1-3; D unclear. Germline-derived CDR1 and CDR2 are SGHVS and FQNEAQ. The CDR3 totals 16 residues. Trimming took 1 base from V and 0 from J, leaving 10 bases between them. CDR3 DNA sequence: TGTGCCAGCAGCTTAGATGGCCCGAGCTCTGGAAACACCATATATTTT. Translating gives CASSLDGPSSGNTIYF.

The chain employs TRBV7-2 and TRBJ2-4, with D possibly matching TRBD1 (5 bases). CDR1 is SGHTA, CDR2 FQGNSA, per germline. This CDR3 region has 13 residues. V shed 3 bases and J shed 5 bases, with 8 bases lying between them. CDR3 bases: TGTGCCAGCAGCTTTGACAGAGAAAACATTCAGTACTTC. This gives the protein CASSFDRENIQYF.

The chain couples TRBV20-1 to TRBJ2-7; 9 bases are a match to TRBD2. Germline CDR1 DFQATT, CDR2 SNEGSKA (reference sequence). This CDR3 spans 15 amino acids. V trimming: 1 base; J trimming: 0 bases; junction bases outside the gene matches: 4. The CDR3 is CSARVGTSPSYEQYF. CDR3 DNA: TGCAGTGCTAGAGTTGGGACTAGCCCCTCCTACGAGCAGTACTTC.

This clonotype was observed many times. V and J are TRBV20-1 and TRBJ2-7; D is perhaps TRBD1 (6 bases). The CDR3 runs 12 residues. Looked up from germline, CDR1 is DFQATT and CDR2 is SNEGSKA (reference sequence). V lost 4 bases, J lost 6 bases, and 13 bases lay in between. CDR3 loop: CSATVQGPEQYF. For the CDR3, the DNA is TGCAGTGCTACCGTACAGGGACCCGAGCAGTACTTC.

Only a few counts were recorded for this clonotype. The rearrangement links TRBV7-9 to TRBJ2-3; 12 bases fit TRBD2. V was pared by 6 bases and J by 4 bases, with 5 bases of the junction left unmatched. The CDR3 contains 15 residues. CDR1 SEHNR and CDR2 FQNEAQ come from the germline V gene (reference sequence). The CDR3 nucleotides are TGTGCCAGCAGACTACTAGCGGGAGGCGCAGATACGCAGTATTTT. This encodes CASRLLAGGADTQYF.

J is TRBJ2-3 and V is TRBV5-6; 13 nucleotides match TRBD2. V lost 1 base to trimming and J lost 1 base; unmatched junction nucleotides: 3. This CDR3 is built from 17 residues. Germline V gene data show CDR1 as SGHDT and CDR2 as YYEEEE. The chain's CDR3 is CASSLLLAGGRTDTQYF. The CDR3 DNA reads TGTGCCAGCAGCTTGTTACTAGCGGGAGGGCGCACAGATACGCAGTATTTT.

This clonotype was recorded a few times. The chain recombines TRBV5-6 with TRBJ2-2; 7 positions agree with TRBD2. V lost 0 bases and J lost 3; bases outside the gene matches: 2. Germline loops: CDR1 SGHDT, CDR2 YYEEEE. The CDR3 has 15 amino acids. The CDR3 nucleotides read TGTGCCAGCAGCTTGGGGGGACTATACACCGGGGAGCTGTTTTTT. Protein product: CASSLGGLYTGELFF.

In its sample, this clonotype was seen a few times. V gene TRBV4-1 combines with J gene TRBJ1-1; possible D gene TRBD1, 5 bases. This CDR3 comprises 15 residues. V lost 3 bases and J 3 bases, leaving 14 bases between the germline ends. The germline V gene has CDR1 MGHRA and CDR2 YSYEKL. CDR3 sequence (DNA): TGCGCCAGCAGCCAGGCGTGGGGCCCGCACACTGAAGCTTTCTTT. Amino acid sequence: CASSQAWGPHTEAFF.

This clonotype was detected ten times or more. The V and J genes are TRBV5-1 and TRBJ2-7; D may be TRBD1 or TRBD2 (5 bases each). Deletions cut 5 bases from V and 1 base from J, with 13 bases between. The CDR3 runs to 14 residues. CDR1 and CDR2 (germline): SGHRS, YFSETQ. CDR3 region: CASRNPGPSYEQYF. CDR3 nucleotide sequence: TGCGCCAGCAGAAATCCGGGACCATCCTACGAGCAGTACTTC.

In its sample, this clonotype was seen many times. J is TRBJ2-7 and V is TRBV7-2, with D possibly TRBD1 on 6 matching bases. CDR1 is SGHTA and CDR2 is FQGNSA in the germline V gene. This CDR3 has 13 amino acids. V lost 5 bases to trimming and J lost 3 bases, with 11 bases between them. In DNA, the CDR3 is TGTGCCAGCAGCCCACACAGGGTCTACGAGCAGTACTTC. This translates into CASSPHRVYEQYF. The full variable domain, completed using reference TRBV7-2 and TRBJ2-7, is GAGVSQSPSNKVTEKGKDVELRCDPISGHTALYWYRQSLGQGLEFLIYFQGNSAPDKSGLPSDRFSAERTGGSVSTLTIQRTQQEDSAVYLCASSPHRVYEQYFGPGTRLTVT.

The table lists this clonotype with many counts. The chain couples TRBV12-3 or TRBV12-4 to TRBJ2-3; D tentatively reads TRBD1 or TRBD2 (6 bases each). The length of the CDR3 is 15 residues. V was pared by 3 bases and J by 2 bases, with 12 bases between. In nucleotides, the CDR3 is TGTGCCAGCAGTTTGTTAAGGGGGGTCACAGATACGCAGTATTTT. This sequence encodes CASSLLRGVTDTQYF.

The CDR3 nucleotides read TGTGCCAGCAGTTTTACAGGGGCAAATCAGCCCCAGCATTTT. Translated: CASSFTGANQPQHF. The chain has TRBV27 and TRBJ1-5, with 7 bases lining up with TRBD1. The CDR3 loop spans 14 amino acids. V lost 3 bases to trimming and J lost 4 bases; unmatched junction nucleotides: 3. Germline CDR1 is MNHEY and CDR2 is SMNVEV (reference sequence).

This clonotype was counted at least ten times. This chain connects TRBV6-5 to TRBJ2-7; 10 nucleotides match TRBD1. This CDR3 contains 16 residues. Trimming cost V 0 bases and J 6 bases; bases outside gene matches: 8. Germline CDR1 and CDR2: MNHEY and SVGAGI. CDR3 region: CASSYSSRTGGSEQYF. CDR3 nucleotides: TGTGCCAGCAGTTACTCGAGTCGGACAGGGGGTTCCGAGCAGTACTTC.

The chain is built from TRBV27 and TRBJ2-2, with D tentatively TRBD2 (5 bases). CDR1 is MNHEY and CDR2 is SMNVEV in the germline V gene (reference sequence). The CDR3 consists of 14 residues. The V end lost 3 bases, the J end lost 5 bases, and 10 bases lay between the germline ends. In DNA form, the CDR3 reads TGTGCCAGCAGTTTTTACGGCGGGACCGGGGAGCTGTTTTTT. Translating gives CASSFYGGTGELFF.

This clonotype was counted many times. The chain couples TRBV6-2 or TRBV6-3 to TRBJ2-7; a weak D match, TRBD1 (5 bases). Trimming removed 2 bases from V and 3 bases from J, with 11 bases in between. This CDR3 has 14 amino acids. The germline CDR1 and CDR2 sequences are MNHEY and SVGEGT. CDR3 region: CASSYGARNYEQYF. The CDR3 DNA sequence: TGTGCCAGCAGTTACGGGGCTAGGAACTACGAGCAGTACTTC.

This clonotype was counted between two and nine times. The chain recombines TRBV7-8 with TRBJ2-1, with D possibly matching TRBD1 (5 bases). V was cut by 5 bases and J by 6 bases, with 14 bases left in between. CDR3 length: 14 amino acids. Germline values: CDR1 SGHVS, CDR2 FQNEAQ. The CDR3 here is CASSLWGPSNEQFF. The CDR3 nucleotides read TGTGCCAGCAGCCTCTGGGGCCCTTCCAATGAGCAGTTCTTC.

This clonotype was observed many times. This sequence joins TRBV12-3 or TRBV12-4 and TRBJ2-1; tentative D call: TRBD2 (6 bases). This CDR3 has 15 residues. Trimming removed 7 bases from V and 3 bases from J, with 16 bases in between. The CDR3 protein is CASTEGAGFYNEQFF. In nucleotides, the CDR3 is TGTGCCAGCACCGAGGGTGCGGGATTCTACAATGAGCAGTTCTTC.

This clonotype was observed many times. The rearrangement uses TRBV4-3 and TRBJ1-2, with D uncertain. This CDR3 region has 16 residues. Germline loops: CDR1 LGHNA, CDR2 YSLEER. Trimming removed 0 bases at V and 1 base at J, with 12 bases between. CDR3 sequence (DNA): TGCGCCAGCAGCCAAGAGCCGGGATACCATAACTATGGCTACACCTTC. Its protein product is CASSQEPGYHNYGYTF.

This clonotype was counted at least ten times. The junction does not match germline at one end; this may be a read error. The chain joins TRBV5-1 to TRBJ2-5; a possible D gene is TRBD1 (6 bases). The germline CDR1 and CDR2 sequences are SGHRS and YFSETQ. This CDR3 spans 13 amino acids. The CDR3: CASSFQGRETQYF. The CDR3 DNA reads as TGTGCCAGCAGTTTCCAGGGGAGAGAGACCCAGTACTTC.

This clonotype appeared many times. The chain couples TRBV4-2 to TRBJ2-7; a possible D gene is TRBD1 (5 bases). Trimming cost V 1 base and J 2 bases, with 15 bases left between them. CDR3 size: 16 residues. Looked up from germline, CDR1 is LGHNA and CDR2 is YNFKEQ. In DNA, the CDR3 is TGTGCCAGCAGCCAAGTCGAACAGGATTCTACCTACGAGCAGTACTTC. Translating gives CASSQVEQDSTYEQYF.

This clonotype has just a few counts. The V call is TRBV10-3, the J call TRBJ2-3; the match to TRBD1 covers 7 bases. V trimming: 7 bases; J trimming: 6 bases; junction bases outside the gene matches: 13. The CDR3 is made up of 15 amino acids. Germline loops: CDR1 ENHRY, CDR2 SYGVKD. The CDR3 DNA follows: TGTGCCATCACTCCGAACAGGGGCGGTGGGGATACGCAGTATTTT. Protein: CAITPNRGGGDTQYF.